This T cell receptor beta chain was captured by sequencing in a study of cytomegalovirus exposure and HLA in healthy donors. General observations from the study: The investigators catalogued 164 TCR beta chains as cytomegalovirus-associated.

The PCR contained 60 Vbeta and 13 Jbeta primers. TCRdb keeps only in-frame clones here, not all; method: immunoSEQ multiplex PCR. Recorded for this sample: about 120,000 clones. On this clone itself: Antigen specificity is unknown.

The CDR3 totals 16 residues. With V trimmed by 0 bases and J by 4 bases, 7 bases remained unmatched. The germline gives CDR1 SGDLS, CDR2 YYNGEE. The rearrangement joins TRBV9 to TRBJ1-1, with TRBD1 identical over 9 bases. The TCR originated in a man between 18 and 29 years old in good health and CMV-seronegative. The sequenced material came from PBMCs. CDR3 region: CASSVGPTGGSTEAFF. The CDR3 DNA sequence: TGTGCCAGCAGCGTAGGTCCGACAGGGGGGTCCACTGAAGCTTTCTTT.